This record concerns one TCR beta chain sequence. As originally analysed: Reference gene primer amplification yielded estimated nucleated cell counts. The data were produced by immunoSEQ multiplex PCR, yet TCRdb's version contains in-frame clones alone and is incomplete. V and J calls and clone size come straight from that table; D and trimming were deduced from the DNA. The sample holds 15,000 or so clones, about 90% seen once. V lost 5 bases and J lost 4; bases outside the gene matches: 7. This CDR3 has 15 residues. Looked up from germline, CDR1 is MNHEY and CDR2 is SVGAGI. The data stem from a study of blood T cell repertoires in COVID-19. Overall study context: Specimens from acute and convalescent COVID-19 originated in the United States, Italy and Spain. PBMCs, B-cell-depleted T cells, or T cells were the source of the cDNA or gDNA that made up the material.

J is TRBJ2-5 and V is TRBV6-5; 10 bases align to TRBD1. The sequenced material came from peripheral blood. The TCR was taken from a human donor in a cohort sampled during active COVID-19. CDR3 DNA sequence: TGTGCCAGCAGTCGACAGGGGGCCGATCCAGAGACCCAGTACTTC. As protein: CASSRQGADPETQYF.